These 15 T cell receptor beta chains were all obtained from the same sample, sequenced in a study of blood T cell repertoires in COVID-19. The assay was immunoSEQ multiplex PCR, and TCRdb's table has in-frame clones only and misses some. The sample carries over 250,000 clones, 85% to 90% recorded once. The specimen was peripheral blood. The receptors were sampled from a woman aged 45-65 years with COVID-19, enrolled during active disease.

This chain uses TRBV7-9 with TRBJ1-2; 8 nucleotides align to TRBD1. Germline trimming cut 5 bases from V and 5 bases from J; bases unmatched to any gene: 10. Germline V gives CDR1 SEHNR, CDR2 FQNEAQ (reference sequence). This CDR3 has 15 amino acids. The CDR3: CASSVGTGDGYGYTF. CDR3 DNA: TGTGCCAGCAGCGTGGGGACAGGAGATGGATATGGCTACACCTTC.

The chain combines TRBV19 with TRBJ1-1; TRBD1 matches 10 bases. This CDR3 spans 13 amino acids. The V segment lost 8 bases and the J segment 6 bases; nucleotides outside the gene matches: 6. Per germline, CDR1 LNHDA and CDR2 SQIVND (reference sequence). The DNA for the CDR3 is TGTGCCAGTCTTTGGGACAGGGGATCTGAAGCTTTCTTT. Its translation is CASLWDRGSEAFF.

This chain connects TRBV5-1 to TRBJ2-5; 10 bases match TRBD2. Per the germline V gene, CDR1 is SGHRS and CDR2 is YFSETQ. Trimming removed 1 base from V and 4 bases from J; junction bases left unmatched: 4. The CDR3 loop spans 15 amino acids. The CDR3 loop is CASSLNIAGGETQYF. The DNA for the CDR3 is TGCGCCAGCAGCTTGAATATAGCGGGAGGAGAGACCCAGTACTTC.

The genes are TRBV28 and TRBJ2-7; possibly TRBD1 for D (5 bases). Germline CDR1 and CDR2: MDHEN and SYDVKM. The CDR3 covers 12 residues. Trimming removed 3 bases at V and 6 bases at J, with 9 bases between. For the CDR3, the DNA is TGTGCCAGCAGTTTGAGGACAACCGAGCAGTACTTC. Its translation: CASSLRTTEQYF.

The V and J genes are TRBV5-1 and TRBJ2-1; the match to TRBD2 covers 12 bases. The V and J ends lost 3 bases and 5 bases, in that order; junction bases with no gene match: 3. This CDR3 has 15 residues. Germline V gene data show CDR1 as SGHRS and CDR2 as YFSETQ. DNA of the CDR3: TGCGCCAGCAGCTATAGGACTAGCGGGAACAATGAGCAGTTCTTC. Encoded protein: CASSYRTSGNNEQFF. The full variable domain, in which reference TRBV5-1 and TRBJ2-1 provide the parts outside the CDR3, is KAGVTQTPRYLIKTRGQQVTLSCSPISGHRSVSWYQQTPGQGLQFLFEYFSETQRNKGNFPGRFSGRQFSNSRSEMNVSTLELGDSALYLCASSYRTSGNNEQFFGPGTRLTVL.

This clone was detected once. The genes are TRBV19 and TRBJ1-1; D gene unclear. Germline V lookup: CDR1 LNHDA, CDR2 SQIVND (reference sequence). The CDR3 covers 11 residues. The V and J ends lost 2 bases and 7 bases respectively, with 5 bases between them. The CDR3 DNA follows: TGTGCCAGTAGTATACTCTTTGAAGCTTTCTTT. It codes for CASSILFEAFF.

A few counts support this clone. The chain has TRBV6-5 and TRBJ1-1, with a tentative D call TRBD1 (5 bases). This CDR3 has 14 amino acids. V gave up 0 bases and J gave up 5 bases, with 10 bases separating them. CDR1 is MNHEY, CDR2 SVGAGI, per germline. The CDR3 region is CASSYSPGGTEAFF. The DNA of the CDR3 is TGTGCCAGCAGTTACTCACCGGGGGGAACTGAAGCTTTCTTT.

This clone was recorded once. The gene calls are TRBV19 and TRBJ2-7; 7 nucleotides align to TRBD2. Germline V lookup: CDR1 LNHDA, CDR2 SQIVND (reference sequence). This CDR3 is 14 amino acids long. The trim removed 6 bases at V and 0 bases at J, leaving 5 bases unmatched. CDR3 region: CASSHSGSSYEQYF. The CDR3 nucleotides are TGTGCCAGTAGCCATAGCGGGTCCTCCTACGAGCAGTACTTC.

The chain uses TRBV6-5 and TRBJ2-5, with TRBD1 matching 10 bases. The CDR3 is 16 amino acids. CDR1 is MNHEY, CDR2 SVGAGI, per germline. J gave up 5 bases and V 2 bases, and 8 bases lay outside the gene matches. The CDR3, as DNA: TGTGCCAGCAGTTACGACAGGGGGCACGGTGGGGAGACCCAGTACTTC. Its translation is CASSYDRGHGGETQYF.

In its sample, this clone was seen once. J is TRBJ2-2 and V is TRBV18; the D is unclear. V lost 5 bases and J 2 bases, leaving 6 bases between the germline ends. This CDR3 comprises 13 residues. The germline CDR1 and CDR2 sequences are KGHSH and LQKENI. For the CDR3, the DNA is TGTGCCAGCTCAAACAAAAACACCGGGGAGCTGTTTTTT. It translates to CASSNKNTGELFF.

This chain uses TRBV6-2 or TRBV6-3 with TRBJ2-7; 11 bases agree with TRBD2. CDR1 is MNHEY and CDR2 is SVGEGT in the germline V gene. V lost 4 bases and J lost 6; bases outside the gene matches: 17. The CDR3 is 18 residues long. This CDR3 is CASSSGTSSGRVRREQYF. The CDR3 bases are TGTGCCAGCAGTTCCGGGACGAGTAGCGGGAGGGTGAGACGCGAGCAGTACTTC.

The V call is TRBV10-3, the J call TRBJ1-3; 8 bases match TRBD1. Germline V gene lookup returns CDR1 ENHRY and CDR2 SYGVKD. The CDR3 covers 16 residues. The J segment lost 3 bases and the V segment lost 3 bases, leaving 7 bases of the junction unmatched. The CDR3 DNA reads TGTGCCATCAGTGAAAGACAGGGGATAAGTGGAAACACCATATATTTT. Residues: CAISERQGISGNTIYF.

The gene calls are TRBV18 and TRBJ1-5; D is perhaps TRBD1 (6 bases). From germline, CDR1 is KGHSH and CDR2 LQKENI. With 3 bases removed from V and 5 bases from J, the gap between germline ends came to 14 bases. The CDR3 has 15 residues. The CDR3 DNA reads as TGTGCCAGCTCACCTACAGGGATCGGGGATCAGCCCCAGCATTTT. It translates to CASSPTGIGDQPQHF.

The rearrangement uses TRBV9 and TRBJ2-2, with no clear D. Trimming removed 2 bases at V and 4 bases at J, with 6 bases between. Per germline, CDR1 SGDLS and CDR2 YYNGEE. The CDR3 length is 13 residues. The CDR3 DNA reads TGTGCCAGCAGCGTCGTCGGCACCGGGGAGCTGTTTTTT. Translated: CASSVVGTGELFF.

V is TRBV19 and J is TRBJ2-5, with D unresolved. The CDR3 spans 14 residues. The germline V and J ends were trimmed by 6 bases and 5 bases, with 16 bases remaining between them. Germline V CDR1 and CDR2: LNHDA, SQIVND (reference sequence). The CDR3 region has the DNA TGTGCCAGTAGCCCGACGGGTTCTGGGGAGACCCAGTACTTC. Amino acids: CASSPTGSGETQYF. The full variable domain, completed using reference TRBV19 and TRBJ2-5, is DGGITQSPKYLFRKEGQNVTLSCEQNLNHDAMYWYRQDPGQGLRLIYYSQIVNDFQKGDIAEGYSVSREKKESFPLTVTSAQKNPTAFYLCASSPTGSGETQYFGPGTRLLVL.